The TCR beta chain under discussion was sequenced for a study of CD8+CD57+ T cells in acquired aplastic anemia. With regard to this clonotype: The germline gene is not matched at one end of the junction; a read error may be the cause.

Germline-derived CDR1 and CDR2 are SGHTA and FQGNSA. CDR3 size: 14 residues. Patients chosen for sequencing had CD8+CD57+ cells that had expanded, as shown by flow cytometry. Profiling that covered TCR beta VDJ and CDR3 relied on genomic DNA as its template. TCRdb recomputed calls from the reads with MiXCR, one row per CDR3 protein. Of hundreds of thousands of distinct CDR3 sequences listed, 82% are singletons. The chain has TRBV7-2 and TRBJ1-6; D remains unclear. The receptor was isolated from a human donor with aplastic anemia. Sequencing input: sorted CD4+, CD8+, or CD8+CD57+ T cells (not recorded which) from PBMCs. The CDR3 DNA reads as TGTGCCAGCAGCTTGAGTGCCTATAATTCTCCCCACCACTTT. Its translation is CASSLSAYNSPHHF.